A single sample gave rise to the 32 T cell receptor beta chains below, sequenced in a study of T cells after yellow fever vaccination. TCRdb re-called the 5' RACE reads through MiXCR, storing one row per CDR3 protein. The sample includes 300,000 to 400,000 distinct CDR3 sequences, 8.7% of them seen just once. This specimen consisted of PBMCs, obtained on the day of the first yellow fever vaccination. The receptors shown here come from a man aged 18 to 29 who received the YFV17D yellow fever vaccine.

V gene TRBV20-1 combines with J gene TRBJ1-2, with D possibly TRBD1 on 5 matching bases. CDR3 length equals 12 residues. Germline CDR1 reads DFQATT; CDR2 reads SNEGSKA (reference sequence). Trimming took off 0 bases at V and 9 bases at J, with 11 bases between the two ends. CDR3: CSARDRRGSYTF. CDR3 in DNA: TGCAGTGCTAGAGATAGGAGGGGAAGCTACACCTTC.

This clonotype appeared many times. The chain couples TRBV29-1 to TRBJ2-7, with D possibly being TRBD2 (5 bases). The CDR3 loop spans 10 amino acids. The germline V gene encodes CDR1 SQVTM and CDR2 ANQGSEA. V lost 4 bases to trimming and J lost 5 bases, with 6 bases between them. The CDR3, as DNA: TGCAGCGTTGCCGGGAACGAGCAGTACTTC. Amino acids: CSVAGNEQYF.

This clonotype has ten or more counts. This chain joins TRBV7-2 and TRBJ1-1; 8 positions match TRBD1. Germline V CDR1 and CDR2: SGHTA, FQGNSA. The trim removed 1 base at V and 8 bases at J, leaving 3 bases unmatched. There are 13 residues in the CDR3. CDR3 nucleotide sequence: TGTGCCAGCAGCTTAGGGACAGGGTTGGAAGCTTTCTTT. Translating it yields CASSLGTGLEAFF.

Only a few counts were recorded for this clonotype. The V call is TRBV6-2 or TRBV6-3, the J call TRBJ2-7, with 8 bases matching TRBD2. The V gene end was trimmed by 7 bases and the J gene end by 3 bases; junction bases not matched to a gene: 11. Per germline, CDR1 MNHEY and CDR2 SVGEGT. There are 15 residues in the CDR3. DNA for the CDR3: TGTGCCAGCATCGGTATCAGGCGGGGGGACTACGAGCAGTACGTC. Protein sequence: CASIGIRRGDYEQYV.

For the CDR3, the DNA is TGTGCCAGCAGCGACCTGACTAGCGGGGGGGCCGGAGATACGCAGTATTTT. It translates to CASSDLTSGGAGDTQYF. The rearrangement joins TRBV11-2 to TRBJ2-3; 14 nucleotides agree with TRBD2. There are 17 residues in the CDR3. Germline CDR1 SGHAT, CDR2 FQNNGV. The V segment lost 5 bases and the J segment 5 bases; nucleotides outside the gene matches: 9.

This clonotype showed up just a few times. The rearrangement joins TRBV20-1 to TRBJ2-5; a possible D gene is TRBD1 (6 bases). Deletions cut 0 bases from V and 3 bases from J, with 8 bases between. CDR1 and CDR2 from the germline V gene are DFQATT and SNEGSKA (reference sequence). The CDR3 runs 13 residues. The CDR3 DNA reads TGCAGTGCTAGAGAGAACAGGGAAGAGACCCAGTACTTC. Protein: CSARENREETQYF.

This clonotype came up a few times. The chain has TRBV7-6 and TRBJ1-1; possibly TRBD1 for D (6 bases). Per the germline V gene, CDR1 is SGHVS and CDR2 is FNYEAQ. The CDR3 loop spans 13 amino acids. Trimming shortened V by 3 bases and J by 5 bases, and 10 bases separated the two germline ends. This CDR3 is CASSFGGQTEAFF. In DNA form, the CDR3 reads TGTGCCAGCAGCTTCGGGGGGCAAACTGAAGCTTTCTTT.

This clonotype showed up just a few times. This sequence joins TRBV6-4 and TRBJ2-2; 11 bases line up with TRBD2. CDR3 length equals 14 residues. V shed 6 bases and J 3 bases; nucleotides not matched to a gene: 0. Germline lookup yields CDR1 MRHNA and CDR2 SNTAGT. The CDR3 nucleotides read TGTGCCAGCAGGACTAGCGGGGACACCGGGGAGCTGTTTTTT. Protein sequence: CASRTSGDTGELFF.

This clonotype was seen a few times. CDR3 region: CSVEGTGHNEQFF. The CDR3 DNA reads as TGCAGCGTTGAGGGGACAGGGCACAATGAGCAGTTCTTC. J is TRBJ2-1 and V is TRBV29-1, with TRBD1 matching 9 bases. There are 13 residues in the CDR3. V dropped 3 bases and J dropped 5; count of bases not matched to a gene: 2. Germline V CDR1 and CDR2: SQVTM, ANQGSEA.

This clonotype appeared a few times. The chain uses TRBV30 and TRBJ2-4, with D perhaps TRBD2 (6 bases). V dropped 2 bases and J dropped 3 bases, with 14 bases sitting between them. CDR3 length equals 15 residues. The germline CDR1 and CDR2 sequences are GTSNPN and SVGIG (reference sequence). The CDR3 coding sequence is TGTGCCTGGAGTCTGGCGGGGCTTGGCAAAAACATTCAGTACTTC. Translated: CAWSLAGLGKNIQYF. The full variable domain, rest sourced from reference TRBV30 and TRBJ2-4, is SQTIHQWPATLVQPVGSPLSLECTVEGTSNPNLYWYRQAAGRGLQLLFYSVGIGQISSEVPQNLSASRPQDRQFILSSKKLLLSDSGFYLCAWSLAGLGKNIQYFGAGTRLSVL.

This clonotype was recorded at least ten times. The chain recombines TRBV19 with TRBJ1-1, with D possibly being TRBD1 (6 bases). The CDR3 runs 14 residues. In germline, CDR1 is LNHDA, CDR2 SQIVND (reference sequence). Trimming removed 5 bases from V and 4 bases from J, with 14 bases in between. The CDR3 spells CASSSRQVPTEAFF. CDR3 sequence (DNA): TGTGCCAGTAGTTCCCGACAGGTCCCCACTGAAGCTTTCTTT.

The chain links TRBV27 to TRBJ2-7, with TRBD1 matching 9 bases. Germline values: CDR1 MNHEY, CDR2 SMNVEV (reference sequence). The CDR3 length is 15 residues. Germline trimming cut 3 bases from V and 1 base from J; bases unmatched to any gene: 4. The CDR3 loop is CASSFTGGGSYEQYV. CDR3 nucleotide sequence: TGTGCCAGCAGTTTTACAGGGGGCGGGTCCTACGAGCAGTACGTC.

This clonotype was counted between two and nine times. The rearrangement links TRBV18 to TRBJ1-1; 8 nucleotides match TRBD1. This CDR3 has 13 amino acids. Germline assignment: CDR1 KGHSH and CDR2 LQKENI. Trimming removed 3 bases from V and 6 bases from J; junction bases left unmatched: 3. The DNA of the CDR3 is TGTGCCAGCTCACCCGAACAGGGGGCTGAAGCTTTCTTT. Residues: CASSPEQGAEAFF.

This clonotype has a handful of counts. This chain joins TRBV5-1 and TRBJ2-7, with D unclear. Germline CDR1 and CDR2: SGHRS and YFSETQ. With 4 bases removed from V and 2 bases from J, the gap between germline ends came to 16 bases. The CDR3 totals 15 residues. CDR3 DNA sequence: TGCGCCAGCAGCCCGGAACCTCACCTACCCTACGAGCAGTACTTC. Translated, it gives CASSPEPHLPYEQYF.

This clonotype came up many times. V is TRBV4-1 and J is TRBJ1-5; D uncertain. V was pared by 1 base and J by 0 bases, with 7 bases between. CDR1 and CDR2 from the germline V gene are MGHRA and YSYEKL. The CDR3 length is 15 residues. The CDR3, as DNA: TGCGCCAGCAGCCAAGTGCAGTATAGCAATCAGCCCCAGCATTTT. This translates into CASSQVQYSNQPQHF.

The chain couples TRBV4-1 to TRBJ1-6; D perhaps matches TRBD1 (5 bases). The V gene's germline CDR1 is MGHRA and CDR2 YSYEKL. V was trimmed by 2 bases and J by 4 bases, leaving 9 bases between them. The CDR3 is made up of 15 amino acids. The CDR3 is CASSQRQIYNSPLHF. Written as DNA, the CDR3 is TGCGCCAGCAGCCAACGACAGATTTATAATTCACCCCTCCACTTT.

The sample holds a few counts of this clonotype. V usage is TRBV5-6 and J usage is TRBJ2-7, with D maybe TRBD1 (5 bases). Germline assignment: CDR1 SGHDT and CDR2 YYEEEE. This CDR3 has 14 amino acids. The V gene lost 7 bases and the J gene lost 3 bases, with 17 bases spanning the gap. CDR3 nucleotide sequence: TGTGCCAGCTCCCATGGGGCCTTCCACTACGAGCAGTACTTC. Protein: CASSHGAFHYEQYF.

The rearrangement links TRBV5-5 to TRBJ1-2; TRBD1 agrees at 7 bases. Germline values: CDR1 SGHKS, CDR2 YYEKEE (reference sequence). CDR3 length: 14 amino acids. Trimming took 5 bases from V and 6 from J; bases not matched to a gene: 10. In nucleotides, the CDR3 is TGTGCCAGCAGTCAAGGGGGCGTTTTGGATGGCTACACCTTC. This sequence encodes CASSQGGVLDGYTF.

This chain links TRBV11-2 with TRBJ1-3; D remains ambiguous. CDR1 and CDR2 from the germline V gene are SGHAT and FQNNGV. This CDR3 has 17 residues. V dropped 2 bases and J dropped 0 bases, with 14 bases sitting between them. The CDR3 DNA follows: TGTGCCAGCAGCTTAAGGAGTAGGTATAGCTCTGGAAACACCATATATTTT. It yields the protein CASSLRSRYSSGNTIYF.

This sequence joins TRBV6-5 and TRBJ2-1; D is uncertain. CDR1 and CDR2 from the germline V gene are MNHEY and SVGAGI. This CDR3 spans 13 amino acids. Trimming took 2 bases from V and 2 from J, leaving 4 bases between them. The CDR3 nucleotides are TGTGCCAGCAGTTACGACGCCTACAATGAGCAGTTCTTC. This codes for CASSYDAYNEQFF.

The J gene is TRBJ2-1, the V gene TRBV7-2, with a tentative D call TRBD1 (5 bases). Germline CDR1 and CDR2: SGHTA and FQGNSA. The CDR3 runs 16 residues. Trimming pared 1 base from V and 0 bases from J, leaving 10 bases between. CDR3 protein: CASSLEGPSSYNEQFF. CDR3 nucleotides: TGTGCCAGCAGCTTAGAGGGGCCAAGCTCCTACAATGAGCAGTTCTTC.

This clonotype was found many times. V is TRBV3-1 and J is TRBJ1-5, with a tentative D call TRBD1 (5 bases). Germline V gene sequence: CDR1 LGHDT, CDR2 YNNKEL (reference sequence). The CDR3 consists of 14 residues. The V and J ends lost 0 bases and 7 bases respectively, with 10 bases between them. In DNA, the CDR3 is TGTGCCAGCAGCCAAGAGGGGGAAAGGCAGCCCCAGCATTTT. Its translation: CASSQEGERQPQHF.

This clonotype was picked up a small number of times. The genes are TRBV18 and TRBJ1-1; 7 positions agree with TRBD1. V dropped 5 bases and J dropped 5; count of bases not matched to a gene: 11. Germline loops: CDR1 KGHSH, CDR2 LQKENI. The CDR3 totals 15 residues. CDR3 in amino acids: CASSATTGAGTEAFF. As DNA, the CDR3 is TGTGCCAGCTCAGCCACTACAGGGGCAGGGACTGAAGCTTTCTTT. Looking up the rest from reference TRBV18 and TRBJ1-1 gives the full variable domain: NAGVMQNPRHLVRRRGQEARLRCSPMKGHSHVYWYRQLPEEGLKFMVYLQKENIIDESGMPKERFSAEFPKEGPSILRIQQVVRGDSAAYFCASSATTGAGTEAFFGQGTRLTVV.

This clonotype appeared a few times. V and J are TRBV11-2 and TRBJ1-2; TRBD1 matches 10 bases. The germline CDR1 and CDR2 sequences are SGHAT and FQNNGV. CDR3 size: 13 residues. V lost 5 bases, J lost 7 bases, and 4 bases stayed unmatched. Here the CDR3 reads CASSPDRGLGYTF. In DNA form, the CDR3 reads TGTGCCAGCAGCCCTGACAGGGGGCTTGGCTACACCTTC.

The chain links TRBV12-3 or TRBV12-4 to TRBJ2-3; 7 positions agree with TRBD1. V shed 6 bases and J 4 bases; nucleotides not matched to a gene: 4. The CDR3 has 13 residues. CDR3 region: CASSTGDSDTQYF. As DNA, the CDR3 is TGTGCCAGCAGCACAGGGGATTCAGATACGCAGTATTTT.

This clonotype has a handful of counts. The rearrangement joins TRBV25-1 to TRBJ2-3; D is uncertain. Germline loops: CDR1 MGHDK, CDR2 SYGVNS. CDR3 length: 13 amino acids. V shed 5 bases and J shed 5 bases, with 11 bases lying between them. CDR3 region: CASSWLVLDTQYF. The CDR3 DNA sequence: TGTGCCAGCAGTTGGTTGGTTCTAGATACGCAGTATTTT. Together with reference TRBV25-1 and TRBJ2-3, the CDR3 gives the full variable domain: EADIYQTPRYLVIGTGKKITLECSQTMGHDKMYWYQQDPGMELHLIHYSYGVNSTEKGDLSSESTVSRIRTEHFPLTLESARPSHTSQYLCASSWLVLDTQYFGPGTRLTVL.

The chain links TRBV5-1 to TRBJ1-6; a weak D match, TRBD1 (5 bases). The CDR3 length is 15 residues. CDR1 is SGHRS and CDR2 is YFSETQ in the germline V gene. The V end was cut by 3 bases, the J end by 7 bases, with 14 bases between. CDR3 loop: CASSWGGERNSPLHF. CDR3 DNA: TGCGCCAGCAGCTGGGGGGGGGAACGGAATTCACCCCTCCACTTT.

The V gene is TRBV30, the J gene TRBJ2-5; tentatively, D is TRBD2 (5 bases). In germline, CDR1 is GTSNPN, CDR2 SVGIG (reference sequence). The CDR3 loop spans 13 amino acids. V lost 5 bases and J lost 5, with 15 bases in between. As DNA, the CDR3 is TGTGCCTGGGGGAAGGGAGTCAGGGAGACCCAGTACTTC. Translating it yields CAWGKGVRETQYF.

The chain employs TRBV3-1 and TRBJ2-7; D may be TRBD1 or TRBD2 (5 bases each). V shed 4 bases and J shed 3 bases, with 10 bases lying between them. There are 13 residues in the CDR3. Germline V lookup: CDR1 LGHDT, CDR2 YNNKEL (reference sequence). CDR3 region: CASSRGRNYEQYV. CDR3 nucleotides: TGTGCCAGCAGCCGGGGACGGAACTACGAGCAGTACGTC.

This clonotype showed up many times. The V and J genes are TRBV25-1 and TRBJ2-7, with 7 bases that match TRBD1. J gave up 0 bases and V 6 bases, and 8 bases lay outside the gene matches. The germline CDR1 and CDR2 sequences are MGHDK and SYGVNS. The length of the CDR3 is 15 residues. In DNA form, the CDR3 reads TGTGCCAGCAGCCCCAGTGACAGGGCCTCCTACGAGCAGTACTTC. This codes for CASSPSDRASYEQYF.

This CDR3 reads CASSWDGDEGNTIYF. The CDR3 DNA reads TGCGCCAGCAGCTGGGACGGGGACGAAGGAAACACCATATATTTT. The V and J genes are TRBV5-1 and TRBJ1-3, with D possibly TRBD1 on 5 matching bases. There are 15 residues in the CDR3. In germline, CDR1 is SGHRS, CDR2 YFSETQ. V was clipped by 3 bases and J by 4 bases, with 14 bases between them. The variable domain in full, with the rest retrieved from reference TRBV5-1 and TRBJ1-3, is KAGVTQTPRYLIKTRGQQVTLSCSPISGHRSVSWYQQTPGQGLQFLFEYFSETQRNKGNFPGRFSGRQFSNSRSEMNVSTLELGDSALYLCASSWDGDEGNTIYFGEGSWLTVV.

The chain combines TRBV7-8 with TRBJ1-1; TRBD1 might be the D (5 bases). The V end was cut by 5 bases, the J end by 8 bases, with 12 bases between. CDR3 length: 12 residues. The V gene's germline CDR1 is SGHVS and CDR2 FQNEAQ. As DNA, the CDR3 is TGTGCCAGCAGCCCGAGGGGAGTCGAAGCTTTCTTT. It yields the protein CASSPRGVEAFF.